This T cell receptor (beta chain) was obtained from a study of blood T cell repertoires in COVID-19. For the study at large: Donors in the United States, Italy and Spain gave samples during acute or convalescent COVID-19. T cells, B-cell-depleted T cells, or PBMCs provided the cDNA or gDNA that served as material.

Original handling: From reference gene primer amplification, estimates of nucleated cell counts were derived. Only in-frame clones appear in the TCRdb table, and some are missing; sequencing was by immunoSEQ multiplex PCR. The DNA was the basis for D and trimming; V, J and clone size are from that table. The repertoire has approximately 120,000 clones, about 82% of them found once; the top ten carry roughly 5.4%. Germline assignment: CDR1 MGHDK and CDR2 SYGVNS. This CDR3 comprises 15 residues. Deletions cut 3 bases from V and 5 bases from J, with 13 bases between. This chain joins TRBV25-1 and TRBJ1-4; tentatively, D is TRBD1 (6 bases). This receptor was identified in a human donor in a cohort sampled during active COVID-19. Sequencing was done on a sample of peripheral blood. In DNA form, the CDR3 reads TGTGCCAGCAGTGACTCAGGGGTCCTAAATGAAAAACTGTTTTTT. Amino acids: CASSDSGVLNEKLFF. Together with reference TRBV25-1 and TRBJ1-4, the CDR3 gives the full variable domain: EADIYQTPRYLVIGTGKKITLECSQTMGHDKMYWYQQDPGMELHLIHYSYGVNSTEKGDLSSESTVSRIRTEHFPLTLESARPSHTSQYLCASSDSGVLNEKLFFGSGTQLSVL.